The clone carrying this TCR beta chain occurred a few times. The data originate from a study of T cell repertoires in cytomegalovirus infection. V gave up 2 bases and J gave up 8 bases, with 15 bases separating them. The CDR3 length is 15 residues. CDR1 is MNHEY, CDR2 SVGEGT, per germline. Via MiXCR, TCRdb re-called the reads, giving one row per CDR3 protein. Counted here are roughly 320,000 distinct CDR3 sequences, over 7.5% occurring once; the ten biggest clones make up about 4.5%. The sequence was collected from a human donor in good health (CMV status not recorded). Some clones in this sample may be carry-over from other donors' samples. The sequencing sample was made of PBMCs. The J gene is TRBJ2-2, the V gene TRBV6-2 or TRBV6-3, with D perhaps being TRBD1 or TRBD2 (5 bases each). This chain's CDR3 is CASSYPTGRMGELFF. The CDR3 DNA reads TGTGCCAGCAGTTACCCGACGGGACGGATGGGGGAGCTGTTTTTT.